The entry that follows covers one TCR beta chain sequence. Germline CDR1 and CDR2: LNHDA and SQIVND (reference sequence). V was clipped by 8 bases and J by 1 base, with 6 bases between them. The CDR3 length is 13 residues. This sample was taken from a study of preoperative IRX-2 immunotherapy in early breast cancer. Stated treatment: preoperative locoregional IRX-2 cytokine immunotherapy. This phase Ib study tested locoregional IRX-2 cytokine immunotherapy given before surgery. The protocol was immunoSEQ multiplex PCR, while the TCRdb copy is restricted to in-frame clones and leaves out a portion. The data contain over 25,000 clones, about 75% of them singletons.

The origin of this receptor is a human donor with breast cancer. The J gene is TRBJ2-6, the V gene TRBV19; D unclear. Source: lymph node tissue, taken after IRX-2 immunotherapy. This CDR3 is CASQLSGANVLTF. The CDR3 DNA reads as TGTGCCAGTCAACTATCTGGGGCCAACGTCCTGACTTTC.